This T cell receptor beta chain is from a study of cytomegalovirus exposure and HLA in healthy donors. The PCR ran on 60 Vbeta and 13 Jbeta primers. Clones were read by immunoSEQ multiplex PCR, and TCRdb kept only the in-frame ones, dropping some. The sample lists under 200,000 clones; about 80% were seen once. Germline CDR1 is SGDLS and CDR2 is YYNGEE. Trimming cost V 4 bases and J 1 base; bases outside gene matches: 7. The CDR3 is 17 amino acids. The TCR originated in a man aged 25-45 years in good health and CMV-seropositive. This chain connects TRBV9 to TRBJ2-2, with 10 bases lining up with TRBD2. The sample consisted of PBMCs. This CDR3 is CASSQRASGGNTGELFF. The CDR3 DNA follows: TGTGCCAGCAGCCAACGAGCTAGCGGGGGGAACACCGGGGAGCTGTTTTTT.